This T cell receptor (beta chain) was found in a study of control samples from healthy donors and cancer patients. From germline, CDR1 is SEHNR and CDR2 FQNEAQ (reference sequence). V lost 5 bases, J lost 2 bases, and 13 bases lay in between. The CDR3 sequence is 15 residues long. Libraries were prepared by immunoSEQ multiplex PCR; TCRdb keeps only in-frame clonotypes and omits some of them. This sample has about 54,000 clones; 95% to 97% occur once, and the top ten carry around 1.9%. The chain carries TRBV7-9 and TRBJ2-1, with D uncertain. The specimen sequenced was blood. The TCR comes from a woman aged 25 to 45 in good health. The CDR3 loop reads CASSLDSQTYNEQFF. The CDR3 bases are TGTGCCAGCAGCCTCGACTCCCAGACCTACAATGAGCAGTTCTTC.